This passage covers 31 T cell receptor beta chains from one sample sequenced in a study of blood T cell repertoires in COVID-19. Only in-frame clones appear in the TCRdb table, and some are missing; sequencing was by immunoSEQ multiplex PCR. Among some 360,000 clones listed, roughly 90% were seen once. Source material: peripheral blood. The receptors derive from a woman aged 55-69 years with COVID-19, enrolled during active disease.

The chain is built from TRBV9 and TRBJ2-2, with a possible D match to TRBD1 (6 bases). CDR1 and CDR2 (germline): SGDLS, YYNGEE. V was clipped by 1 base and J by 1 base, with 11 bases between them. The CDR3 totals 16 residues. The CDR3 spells CASSVTGTKNTGELFF. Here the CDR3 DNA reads TGTGCCAGCAGCGTAACCGGGACAAAGAACACCGGGGAGCTGTTTTTT.

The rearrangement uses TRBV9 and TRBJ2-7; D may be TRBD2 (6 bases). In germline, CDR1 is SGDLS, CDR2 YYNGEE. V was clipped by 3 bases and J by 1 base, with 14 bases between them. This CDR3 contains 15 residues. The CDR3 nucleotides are TGTGCCAGCAGCGCCGGAGGGGAAGCTTCCTACGAGCAGTACTTC. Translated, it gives CASSAGGEASYEQYF.

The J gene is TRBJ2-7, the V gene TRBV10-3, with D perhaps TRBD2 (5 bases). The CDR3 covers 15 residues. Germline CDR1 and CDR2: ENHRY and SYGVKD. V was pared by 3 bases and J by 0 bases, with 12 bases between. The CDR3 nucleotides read TGTGCCATCAGTGACTTAGGCGGGTTCTCCTACGAGCAGTACTTC. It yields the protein CAISDLGGFSYEQYF.

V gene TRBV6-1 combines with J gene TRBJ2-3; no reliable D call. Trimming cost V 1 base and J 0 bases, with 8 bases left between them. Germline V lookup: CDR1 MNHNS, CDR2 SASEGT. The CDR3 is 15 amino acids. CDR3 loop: CASSEGYLSTDTQYF. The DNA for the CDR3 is TGTGCCAGCAGTGAAGGCTACTTGAGCACAGATACGCAGTATTTT.

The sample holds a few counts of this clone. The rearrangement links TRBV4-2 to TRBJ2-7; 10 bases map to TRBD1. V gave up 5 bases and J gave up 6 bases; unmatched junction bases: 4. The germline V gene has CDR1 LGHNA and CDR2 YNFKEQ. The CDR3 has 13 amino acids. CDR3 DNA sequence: TGTGCCAGCAGCAACCGGGACAGGGGCGAGCAGTACTTC. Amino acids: CASSNRDRGEQYF.

The CDR3 region is CASSMYRQTEAFF. The CDR3 DNA reads TGTGCCAGTAGTATGTACAGGCAGACTGAAGCTTTCTTT. The chain couples TRBV19 to TRBJ1-1; tentatively, D is TRBD1 (5 bases). The CDR3 spans 13 residues. Germline CDR1 is LNHDA and CDR2 is SQIVND (reference sequence). V gave up 3 bases and J gave up 5 bases, with 10 bases separating them.

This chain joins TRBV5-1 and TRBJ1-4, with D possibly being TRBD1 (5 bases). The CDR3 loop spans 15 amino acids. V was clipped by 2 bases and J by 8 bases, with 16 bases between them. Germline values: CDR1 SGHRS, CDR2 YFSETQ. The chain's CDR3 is CASSLVGTGEEKLFF. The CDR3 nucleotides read TGCGCCAGCAGCTTAGTTGGTACAGGAGAGGAAAAACTGTTTTTT.

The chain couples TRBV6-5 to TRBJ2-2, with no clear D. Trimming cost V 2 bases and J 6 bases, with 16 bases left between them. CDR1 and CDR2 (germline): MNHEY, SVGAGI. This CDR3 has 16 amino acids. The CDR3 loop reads CASSYRAHVGPGELFF. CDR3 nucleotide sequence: TGTGCCAGCAGTTACAGAGCACACGTTGGGCCCGGGGAGCTGTTTTTT.

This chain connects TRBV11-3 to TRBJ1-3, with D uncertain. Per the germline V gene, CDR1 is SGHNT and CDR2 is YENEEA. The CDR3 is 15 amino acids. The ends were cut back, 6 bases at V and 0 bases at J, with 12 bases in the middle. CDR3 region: CASSLGTSSGNTIYF. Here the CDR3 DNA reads TGTGCCAGCAGTCTAGGCACAAGCTCTGGAAACACCATATATTTT.

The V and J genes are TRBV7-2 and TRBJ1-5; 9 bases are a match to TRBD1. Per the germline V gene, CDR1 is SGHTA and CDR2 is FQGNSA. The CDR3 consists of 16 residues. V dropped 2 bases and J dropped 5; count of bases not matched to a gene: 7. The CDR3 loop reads CASSLRGTGTHQPQHF. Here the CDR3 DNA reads TGTGCCAGCAGCTTAAGAGGGACAGGGACTCATCAGCCCCAGCATTTT.

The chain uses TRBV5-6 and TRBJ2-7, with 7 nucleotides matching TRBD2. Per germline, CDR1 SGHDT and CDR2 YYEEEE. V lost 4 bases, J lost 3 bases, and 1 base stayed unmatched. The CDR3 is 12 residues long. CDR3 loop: CASSRGSYEQYF. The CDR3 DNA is TGTGCCAGCAGCCGCGGGAGCTACGAGCAGTACTTC.

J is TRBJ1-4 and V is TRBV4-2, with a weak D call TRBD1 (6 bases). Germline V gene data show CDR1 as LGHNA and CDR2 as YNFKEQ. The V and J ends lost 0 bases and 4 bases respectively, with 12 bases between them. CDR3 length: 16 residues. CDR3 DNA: TGTGCCAGCAGCCAAGATTCGGCCAGGGGTAATGAAAAACTGTTTTTT. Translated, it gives CASSQDSARGNEKLFF.

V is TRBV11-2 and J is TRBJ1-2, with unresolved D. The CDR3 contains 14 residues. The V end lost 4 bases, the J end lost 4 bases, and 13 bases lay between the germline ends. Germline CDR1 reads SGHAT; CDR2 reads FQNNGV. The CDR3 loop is CASSSGRLFYGYTF. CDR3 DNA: TGTGCCAGCAGCTCCGGTAGATTGTTCTATGGCTACACCTTC. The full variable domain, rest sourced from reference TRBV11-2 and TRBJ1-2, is EAGVAQSPRYKIIEKRQSVAFWCNPISGHATLYWYQQILGQGPKLLIQFQNNGVVDDSQLPKDRFSAERLKGVDSTLKIQPAKLEDSAVYLCASSSGRLFYGYTFGSGTRLTVV.

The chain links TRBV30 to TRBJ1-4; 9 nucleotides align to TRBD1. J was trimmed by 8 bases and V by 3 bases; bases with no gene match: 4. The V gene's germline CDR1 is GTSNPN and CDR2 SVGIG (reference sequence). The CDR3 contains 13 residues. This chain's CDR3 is CAWRQGAKEKLFF. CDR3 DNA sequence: TGTGCCTGGAGACAGGGGGCGAAGGAAAAACTGTTTTTT.

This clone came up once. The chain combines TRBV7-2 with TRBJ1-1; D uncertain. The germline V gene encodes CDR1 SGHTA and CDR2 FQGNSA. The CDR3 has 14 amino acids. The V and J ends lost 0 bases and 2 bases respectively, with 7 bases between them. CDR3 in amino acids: CASSLARPNTEAFF. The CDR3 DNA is TGTGCCAGCAGCTTAGCCAGGCCCAACACTGAAGCTTTCTTT.

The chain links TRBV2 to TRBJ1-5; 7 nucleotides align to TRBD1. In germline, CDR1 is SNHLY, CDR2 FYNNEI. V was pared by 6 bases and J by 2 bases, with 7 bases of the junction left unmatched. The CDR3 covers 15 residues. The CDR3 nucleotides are TGTGCCAGCAGCGCCAACAGGGGAGGCAATCAGCCCCAGCATTTT. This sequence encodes CASSANRGGNQPQHF.

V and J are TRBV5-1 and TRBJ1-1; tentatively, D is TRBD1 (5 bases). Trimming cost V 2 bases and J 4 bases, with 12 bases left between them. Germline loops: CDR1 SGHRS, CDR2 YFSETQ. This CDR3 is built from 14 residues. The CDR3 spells CASSLQGRGTEAFF. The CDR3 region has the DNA TGCGCCAGCAGCTTACAAGGGAGGGGCACTGAAGCTTTCTTT.

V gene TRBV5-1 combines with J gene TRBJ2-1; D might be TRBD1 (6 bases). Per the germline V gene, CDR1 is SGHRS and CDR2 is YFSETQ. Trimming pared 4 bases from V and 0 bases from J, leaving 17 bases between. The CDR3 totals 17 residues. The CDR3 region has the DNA TGCGCCAGCAGCCCCTTAGGGGGTGCCAGCTCCTACAATGAGCAGTTCTTC. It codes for CASSPLGGASSYNEQFF. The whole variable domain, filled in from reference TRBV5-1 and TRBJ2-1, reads KAGVTQTPRYLIKTRGQQVTLSCSPISGHRSVSWYQQTPGQGLQFLFEYFSETQRNKGNFPGRFSGRQFSNSRSEMNVSTLELGDSALYLCASSPLGGASSYNEQFFGPGTRLTVL.

This CDR3 is CASTAGTGMSSYNSPLHF. CDR3 DNA sequence: TGTGCCAGTACTGCCGGGACAGGAATGAGCTCCTATAATTCACCCCTCCACTTT. The V call is TRBV19, the J call TRBJ1-6; 8 bases line up with TRBD1. Per the germline V gene, CDR1 is LNHDA and CDR2 is SQIVND (reference sequence). This CDR3 region has 18 residues. The junction had 11 bases not matched to a gene; V was cut back by 7 bases and J by 0 bases.

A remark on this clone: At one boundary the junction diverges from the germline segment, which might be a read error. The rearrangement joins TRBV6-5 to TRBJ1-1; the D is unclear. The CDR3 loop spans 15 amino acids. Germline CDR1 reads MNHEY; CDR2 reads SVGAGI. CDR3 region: CASSYYGRMNTEAFF. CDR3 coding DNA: TGTGCCAGCAGCTACTATGGCAGGATGAACACTGAAGCTTTCTTT.

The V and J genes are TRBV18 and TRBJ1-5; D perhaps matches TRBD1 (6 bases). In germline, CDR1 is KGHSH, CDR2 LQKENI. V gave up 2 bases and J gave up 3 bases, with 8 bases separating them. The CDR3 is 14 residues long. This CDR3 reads CASSPGTPNQPQHF. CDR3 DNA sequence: TGTGCCAGCTCACCAGGGACACCCAATCAGCCCCAGCATTTT.

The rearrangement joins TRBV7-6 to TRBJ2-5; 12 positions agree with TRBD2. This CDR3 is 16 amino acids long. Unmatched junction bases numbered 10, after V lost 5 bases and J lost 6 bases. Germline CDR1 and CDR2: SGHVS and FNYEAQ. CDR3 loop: CASSQQLAGGPQTQYF. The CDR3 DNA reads TGTGCCAGCAGCCAGCAGCTAGCGGGGGGGCCACAGACCCAGTACTTC.

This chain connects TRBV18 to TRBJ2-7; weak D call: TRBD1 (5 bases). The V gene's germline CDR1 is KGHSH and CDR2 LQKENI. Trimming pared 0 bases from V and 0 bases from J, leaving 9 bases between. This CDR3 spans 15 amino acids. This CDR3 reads CASSPPAGSSYEQYF. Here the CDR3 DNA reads TGTGCCAGCTCACCACCGGCAGGGTCCTCCTACGAGCAGTACTTC.

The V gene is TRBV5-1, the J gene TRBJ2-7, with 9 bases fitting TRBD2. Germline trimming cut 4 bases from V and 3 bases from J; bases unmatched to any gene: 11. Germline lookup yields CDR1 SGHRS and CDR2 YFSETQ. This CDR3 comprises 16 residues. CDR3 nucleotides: TGCGCCAGCAGCCACACACCAGCGGGGGGCGTCTACGAGCAGTACTTC. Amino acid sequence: CASSHTPAGGVYEQYF. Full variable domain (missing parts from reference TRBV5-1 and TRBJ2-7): KAGVTQTPRYLIKTRGQQVTLSCSPISGHRSVSWYQQTPGQGLQFLFEYFSETQRNKGNFPGRFSGRQFSNSRSEMNVSTLELGDSALYLCASSHTPAGGVYEQYFGPGTRLTVT.

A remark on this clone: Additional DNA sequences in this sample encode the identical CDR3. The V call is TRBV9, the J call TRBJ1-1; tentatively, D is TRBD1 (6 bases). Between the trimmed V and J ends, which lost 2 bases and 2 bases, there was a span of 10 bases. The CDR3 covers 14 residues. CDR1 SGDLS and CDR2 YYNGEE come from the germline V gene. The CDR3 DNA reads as TGTGCCAGCAGCGTTACGGGGGGCAACACTGAAGCTTTCTTT. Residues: CASSVTGGNTEAFF.

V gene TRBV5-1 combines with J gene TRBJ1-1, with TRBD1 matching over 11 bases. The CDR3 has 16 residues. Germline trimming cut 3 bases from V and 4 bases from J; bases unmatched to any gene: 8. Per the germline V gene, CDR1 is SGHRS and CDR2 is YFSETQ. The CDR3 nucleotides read TGCGCCAGCAGCTCCGGACAGGGGGCGCGTGGCACTGAAGCTTTCTTT. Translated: CASSSGQGARGTEAFF. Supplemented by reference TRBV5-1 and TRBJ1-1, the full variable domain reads KAGVTQTPRYLIKTRGQQVTLSCSPISGHRSVSWYQQTPGQGLQFLFEYFSETQRNKGNFPGRFSGRQFSNSRSEMNVSTLELGDSALYLCASSSGQGARGTEAFFGQGTRLTVV.

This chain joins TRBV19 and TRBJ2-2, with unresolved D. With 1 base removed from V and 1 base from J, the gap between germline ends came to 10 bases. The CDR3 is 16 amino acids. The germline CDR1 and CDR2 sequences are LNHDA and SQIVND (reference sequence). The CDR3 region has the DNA TGTGCCAGTAGTATAGCAGGAAAGGTGAACACCGGGGAGCTGTTTTTT. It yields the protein CASSIAGKVNTGELFF.

The chain's CDR3 is CASNTVTGVYGYTF. CDR3 in DNA: TGTGCCAGCAATACAGTGACAGGGGTCTATGGCTACACCTTC. This chain joins TRBV6-5 and TRBJ1-2; 8 nucleotides match TRBD1. Germline assignment: CDR1 MNHEY and CDR2 SVGAGI. The CDR3 has 14 amino acids. V was clipped by 7 bases and J by 4 bases; unmatched bases: 8.

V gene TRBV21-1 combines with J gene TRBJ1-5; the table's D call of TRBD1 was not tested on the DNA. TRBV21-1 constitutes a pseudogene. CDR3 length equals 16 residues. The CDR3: CASSKRLKQGRQPQHF. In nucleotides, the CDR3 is TGTGCCAGCAGCAAAAGGCTGAAACAGGGAAGACAGCCCCAGCATTTT.

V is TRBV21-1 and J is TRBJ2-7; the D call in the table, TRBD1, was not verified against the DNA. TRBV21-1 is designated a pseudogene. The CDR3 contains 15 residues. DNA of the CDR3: TGTGCCAGCCGTAATTGGACAGGGGGACCCTACGAGCAGTACTTC. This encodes CASRNWTGGPYEQYF.

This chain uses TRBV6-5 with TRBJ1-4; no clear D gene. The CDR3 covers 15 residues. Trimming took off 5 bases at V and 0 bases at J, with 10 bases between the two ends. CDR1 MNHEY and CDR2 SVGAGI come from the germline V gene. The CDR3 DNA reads TGTGCCAGCAGTAAAACACTAACAACTAATGAAAAACTGTTTTTT. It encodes CASSKTLTTNEKLFF.